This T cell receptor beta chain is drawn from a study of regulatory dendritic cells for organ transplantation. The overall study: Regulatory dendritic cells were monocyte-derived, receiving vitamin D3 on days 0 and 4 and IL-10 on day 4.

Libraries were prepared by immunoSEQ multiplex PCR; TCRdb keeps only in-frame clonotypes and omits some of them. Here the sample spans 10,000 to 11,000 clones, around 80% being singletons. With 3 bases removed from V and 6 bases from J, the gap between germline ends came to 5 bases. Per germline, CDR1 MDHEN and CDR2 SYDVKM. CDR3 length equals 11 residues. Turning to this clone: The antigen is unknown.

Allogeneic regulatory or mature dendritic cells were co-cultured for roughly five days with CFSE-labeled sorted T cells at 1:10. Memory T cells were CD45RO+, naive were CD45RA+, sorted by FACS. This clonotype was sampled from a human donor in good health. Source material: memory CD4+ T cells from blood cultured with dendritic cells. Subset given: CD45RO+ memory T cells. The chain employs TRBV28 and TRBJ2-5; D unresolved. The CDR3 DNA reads TGTGCCAGCAGTTTTACGCAGACCCAGTACTTC. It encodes CASSFTQTQYF.